These T cell receptor beta chains were read from a single sample in a study of blood T cell repertoires in COVID-19. Libraries were prepared by immunoSEQ multiplex PCR; TCRdb keeps only in-frame clonotypes and omits some of them. This table holds about 230,000 clones, 83% found once. The sample taken for sequencing was peripheral blood. These receptors were taken from a woman aged 65 to 85 with active or convalescent COVID-19. Both conserved end residues are part of each CDR3. The order of the fields is D gene, CDR3 length, V gene, J gene, clone size, CDR3 DNA, CDR3 protein. A D gene is named only where the DNA matches it firmly. Clone size is stated in some rows and not others, as once, few, many or a class when expanded.

>TRBD1|12|TRBV19|TRBJ2-1|.
TGTGCCAGTAGACAGGGGGAGGTCGAGCAGTTCTTC
CASRQGEVEQFF
>TRBD1|14|TRBV10-3|TRBJ1-2|.
TGTGCCATCAGTGATATCGACAGGGGTGGAGGCTACACCTTC
CAISDIDRGGGYTF
>.|13|TRBV5-1|TRBJ1-5|.
TGCGCCAGCAGCCCCGAGGGTGGTCAGCCCCAGCATTTT
CASSPEGGQPQHF
>.|13|TRBV12-3/TRBV12-4|TRBJ2-7|few
TGTGCCAGCAGTTCCGGGACTCCCACCGAGCAGTACTTC
CASSSGTPTEQYF
>.|13|TRBV30|TRBJ2-7|.
TGTGCCGGGGGTCGGGTCGGCAACTACGAGCAGTACTTC
CAGGRVGNYEQYF
>TRBD2|15|TRBV6-2/TRBV6-3|TRBJ2-3|.
TGTGCCAGCAGTTACCCTAGCGGGGGGGCAGATACGCAGTATTTT
CASSYPSGGADTQYF
>TRBD1|14|TRBV28|TRBJ2-7|.
TGTGCCAGCAGGCCAACAGGGGGCTCCTACGAGCAGTACTTC
CASRPTGGSYEQYF
>.|14|TRBV5-4|TRBJ2-3|.
TGTGCCAGCAGCGCCCCGCTAGAGACAGATACGCAGTATTTT
CASSAPLETDTQYF
>.|14|TRBV27|TRBJ2-5|.
TGTGCCAGCAGTTTTTGGCAGGACCAAGAGACCCAGTACTTC
CASSFWQDQETQYF
>.|15|TRBV30|TRBJ1-6|once
TGTGCCTGGAGTGTACCCGGGGCCTATAATTCACCCCTCCACTTT
CAWSVPGAYNSPLHF
>.|16|TRBV9|TRBJ1-3|many
TGTGCCAGCAGCGTAGGACAGATTGGGGTTGGAAACACCATATATTTT
CASSVGQIGVGNTIYF
>.|16|TRBV5-6|TRBJ2-7|.
TGTGCCAGCAGCTTGAATCTCGGGTCATCCCGAGACGAGCAGTACTTC
CASSLNLGSSRDEQYF
>TRBD2|14|TRBV27|TRBJ2-7|.
TGTGCCAGCACCAAAGCGGGGGCCCTCTACGAGCAGTACTTC
CASTKAGALYEQYF
>.|16|TRBV7-6|TRBJ1-6|.
TGTGCCAGCAGCTTAGGGCCCAACTACGGGGATTCACCCCTCCACTTT
CASSLGPNYGDSPLHF
>TRBD2|17|TRBV7-3|TRBJ2-1|.
TGTGCCAGCAGCTTAAACGGACTAGCGGGGGGGCCCCATGAGCAGTTCTTC
CASSLNGLAGGPHEQFF
>TRBD1|13|TRBV19|TRBJ2-5|.
TGTGCCAGTAGTCGGACAGGGCGAGAGACCCAGTACTTC
CASSRTGRETQYF
>TRBD1|16|TRBV15|TRBJ1-4|.
TGTGCCACCAGCAGAGATCGACAGGGAACTAATGAAAAACTGTTTTTT
CATSRDRQGTNEKLFF
>.|14|TRBV5-1|TRBJ2-3|.
TGCGCCAGCAGTGGACAGGGAGGGCCAGATACGCAGTATTTT
CASSGQGGPDTQYF
>.|17|TRBV11-2|TRBJ1-3|.
TGTGCCAGCAGCTTAGTACCAGGAGGAAGCTCTGGAAACACCATATATTTT
CASSLVPGGSSGNTIYF
>.|16|TRBV7-9|TRBJ2-7|.
TGTGCCAGCAGCCCGGCGCGCGGGCTGTCCGGGAACGAGCAGTACTTC
CASSPARGLSGNEQYF
>.|15|TRBV18|TRBJ1-6|.
TGTGCCAGCTCACCCATCCCGGGGGATAATTCACCCCTCCACTTT
CASSPIPGDNSPLHF
>TRBD1|18|TRBV7-8|TRBJ1-1|few
TGTGCCAGCAGCTTAGCGCGGACAGGCTCCGGGGGGAACACTGAAGCTTTCTTT
CASSLARTGSGGNTEAFF
>.|15|TRBV19|TRBJ1-1|.
TGTGCCAGTAGTATAGCGGCCAGCGGGAACACTGAAGCTTTCTTT
CASSIAASGNTEAFF
>TRBD1|15|TRBV7-6|TRBJ2-5|.
TGTGCCAGCAGCCAACAGGGGATTCGCTTCGAGACCCAGTACTTC
CASSQQGIRFETQYF
>.|17|TRBV6-1|TRBJ2-3|once
TGTGCCAGCAGTGAAGCCAAAGGACTAGGGGGGGCAGATACGCAGTATTTT
CASSEAKGLGGADTQYF
>TRBD2|14|TRBV6-5|TRBJ2-5|.
TGTGCCAGACCACCCGGGAGGGAAGGGGAGACCCAGTACTTC
CARPPGREGETQYF
>.|12|TRBV6-5|TRBJ1-2|.
TGTGCCAGCAGTCCCAGCGTCGGGGGCTACACCTTC
CASSPSVGGYTF
>.|15|TRBV5-8|TRBJ1-5|few
.
CASSWGTGSNQPKHF
>.|15|TRBV5-5|TRBJ2-3|once
TGTGCCAGCAGCTTTACCCTAGCGTGGGGCGATACGCAGTATTTT
CASSFTLAWGDTQYF
>.|14|TRBV16|TRBJ1-5|.
TGTGCCAGCAGCCAATCGACAGAGAGTCAGCCCCAGCATTTT
CASSQSTESQPQHF
>.|14|TRBV30|TRBJ1-4|.
TGTGCCTGGAGTTTTGGGCAGGGAAGGGAAAAACTGTTTTTT
CAWSFGQGREKLFF
>.|12|TRBV18|TRBJ2-5|.
TGTGCCAGCTCACCAATTCTAGAGACCCAGTACTTC
CASSPILETQYF
>.|14|TRBV2|TRBJ1-6|.
TGTGCCAGCAGCGTCGACGGGAAAAATTCACCCCTCCACTTT
CASSVDGKNSPLHF
>.|14|TRBV30|TRBJ2-1|.
TGTGCCTGGAGGGGGGATGAGGGACAAAATGAGCAGTTCTTC
CAWRGDEGQNEQFF
>.|17|TRBV18|TRBJ1-3|.
TGTGCCAGCTCACCAGTTCAACCCCTTGCGGGTGGAAACACCATATATTTT
CASSPVQPLAGGNTIYF
>.|12|TRBV7-2|TRBJ1-5|.
TGTGCCAGCAGCCTATTTTTCCAGCCCCAGCATTTT
CASSLFFQPQHF
>TRBD2|16|TRBV19|TRBJ2-7|.
TGTGCCAGTAGTTCCCTTAGGACTAGCTACTCCTACGAGCAGTACTTC
CASSSLRTSYSYEQYF
>.|14|TRBV7-3|TRBJ2-3|.
TGTGCCAGCAGCCCCCCAGGGATCGAAGATACGCAGTATTTT
CASSPPGIEDTQYF
>TRBD1|14|TRBV10-3|TRBJ2-7|.
TGTGCCATCAGTCAGACAGGGAATTGGGACGAGCAGTACTTC
CAISQTGNWDEQYF
>.|12|TRBV3-1/TRBV3-2|TRBJ1-1|.
TGTGCCAGCAGCCAAGAGGCTACTGAAGCTTTCTTT
CASSQEATEAFF
>.|12|TRBV12-5|TRBJ1-1|once
TGTGCTAGTGCCGTAGGAGGCACTGAAGCTTTCTTT
CASAVGGTEAFF
>.|14|TRBV24-1|TRBJ2-3|.
TGTGCCACCAGTGCTGGGCGGGATGAGGATACGCAGTATTTT
CATSAGRDEDTQYF
>.|15|TRBV28|TRBJ2-3|.
TGTGCCAGCAGTTTGAGGCAGGACAGTACAGATACGCAGTATTTT
CASSLRQDSTDTQYF
>.|14|TRBV10-2|TRBJ2-7|once
TGCGCCAGCAGGGACAGTGGCGGTGCCTACGAGCAGTACTTC
CASRDSGGAYEQYF
>.|13|TRBV2|TRBJ2-1|.
TGTGCCAGCAGTGCACCCCTTCAGGTTGGGCAGTTCTTC
CASSAPLQVGQFF
>TRBD2|17|TRBV4-1|TRBJ2-5|.
TGCGCCAGCAGCCGTGAGCGGGAAGGCAAGAGTGAAGAGACCCAGTACTTC
CASSREREGKSEETQYF
>.|13|TRBV6-2/TRBV6-3|TRBJ1-1|few
TGTGCCAGCAGTTTTCAGGGATACTCTGAAGCTTTCTTT
CASSFQGYSEAFF
>TRBD2|15|TRBV10-3|TRBJ2-7|few
TGTGCCGTCGGTGGGGGTGGCGGGAGCCCCTACGAGCAGTACTTC
CAVGGGGGSPYEQYF
>TRBD2|16|TRBV15|TRBJ2-5|.
TGTGCCACCAGTAGCGGGTTTGGGGGTTTCCAAGAGACCCAGTACTTC
CATSSGFGGFQETQYF
>.|13|TRBV28|TRBJ1-5|.
TGTGCCAGCAGTTTAGGCAGCAATCAGCCCCAGCATTTT
CASSLGSNQPQHF
>TRBD1|16|TRBV7-9|TRBJ2-3|once
TGTGCCAGCAGCTTACTACAGGGGGCCCGGGGAGATACGCAGTATTTT
CASSLLQGARGDTQYF
>.|14|TRBV7-2|TRBJ1-2|.
TGTGCCAGCAGCTTCACAGGGCAAGGCTATGGCTACACCTTC
CASSFTGQGYGYTF
>.|14|TRBV19|TRBJ1-3|.
TGTGCCAGCAGACAGATGAGCTCTGGAAACACCATATATTTT
CASRQMSSGNTIYF
>.|14|TRBV27|TRBJ2-7|.
TGTGCCAGCAGTTTATCTTACGGGGTCGGTGAGCAGTACTTC
CASSLSYGVGEQYF
>.|14|TRBV7-2|TRBJ2-7|.
TGTGCCAGCAGCTTAGTGGCAACCGCCTACGAGCAGTACTTC
CASSLVATAYEQYF
>TRBD1|13|TRBV6-6|TRBJ2-7|.
TGTGCCACTGGGGGACAGGCCTCCTACGAGCAGTACTTC
CATGGQASYEQYF
>.|13|TRBV7-3|TRBJ2-1|few
TGTGCCAGCAGCTTAACACCCCAGGGGAACCAGTTCTTC
CASSLTPQGNQFF
>.|18|TRBV21-1|TRBJ1-5|once
TGTGCCAGCAGCAAAGGGGAGGACAGGAATGTTTCGAATCAGCCCCAGCATTTT
CASSKGEDRNVSNQPQHF
>.|15|TRBV7-9|TRBJ1-2|.
TGTGCCAGCAGCTTAGGTCCGCAGGGGAGCCATGGCTACACCTTC
CASSLGPQGSHGYTF
>TRBD1|14|TRBV5-4|TRBJ2-3|.
TGTGCCAGCAGCAAAACGGGACAGCTCGATACGCAGTATTTT
CASSKTGQLDTQYF